This TCR beta chain was captured by sequencing in a study of control samples from healthy donors and cancer patients. This clone was seen a few times. Data came from immunoSEQ multiplex PCR; TCRdb stores just in-frame clones and leaves some out. This sample has around 94,000 clones; approximately 90% occur once, and the top ten carry around 3.5%. Specimen: blood. This clonotype originated in a woman under 30 in good health.

The chain's CDR3 is CASGNYEQYF. In DNA form, the CDR3 reads TGTGCCAGCGGTAACTACGAGCAGTACTTC. V usage is TRBV25-1 and J usage is TRBJ2-7, with D uncertain. Germline values: CDR1 MGHDK, CDR2 SYGVNS. The length of the CDR3 is 10 residues. Trimming took off 8 bases at V and 3 bases at J, with 5 bases between the two ends.